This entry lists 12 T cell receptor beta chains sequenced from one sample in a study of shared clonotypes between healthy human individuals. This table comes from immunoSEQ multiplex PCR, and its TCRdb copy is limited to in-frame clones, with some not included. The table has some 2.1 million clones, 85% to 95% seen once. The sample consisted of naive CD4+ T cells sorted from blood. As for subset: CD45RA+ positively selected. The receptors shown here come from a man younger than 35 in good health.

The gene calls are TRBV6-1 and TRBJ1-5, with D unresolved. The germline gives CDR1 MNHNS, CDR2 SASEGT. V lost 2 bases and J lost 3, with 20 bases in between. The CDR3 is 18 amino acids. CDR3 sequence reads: CASSEWTGPRVDNQPQHF. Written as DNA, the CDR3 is TGTGCCAGCAGTGAATGGACGGGTCCTAGAGTTGACAATCAGCCCCAGCATTTT.

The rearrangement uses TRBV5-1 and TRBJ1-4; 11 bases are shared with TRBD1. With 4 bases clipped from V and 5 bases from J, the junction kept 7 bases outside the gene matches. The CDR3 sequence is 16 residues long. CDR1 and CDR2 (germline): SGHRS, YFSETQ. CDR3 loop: CASSQGQGDKNEKLFF. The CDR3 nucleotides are TGCGCCAGCAGCCAGGGACAGGGGGACAAGAATGAAAAACTGTTTTTT.

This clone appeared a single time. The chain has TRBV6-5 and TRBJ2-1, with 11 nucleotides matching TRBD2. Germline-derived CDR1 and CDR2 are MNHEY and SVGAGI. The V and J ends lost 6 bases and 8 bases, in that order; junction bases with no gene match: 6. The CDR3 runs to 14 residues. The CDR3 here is CASSRLAGSDEQFF. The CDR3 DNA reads TGTGCCAGCAGCCGACTAGCGGGAAGTGATGAGCAGTTCTTC.

The CDR3 here is CASSPPGGGEQYF. The DNA of the CDR3 is TGTGCCAGCAGTCCTCCGGGGGGAGGGGAGCAGTACTTC. The V and J genes are TRBV2 and TRBJ2-7, with TRBD2 identical over 7 bases. Germline lookup yields CDR1 SNHLY and CDR2 FYNNEI. Trimming at V came to 5 bases and at J to 7 bases, leaving 8 bases not matched to a gene. CDR3 length equals 13 residues.

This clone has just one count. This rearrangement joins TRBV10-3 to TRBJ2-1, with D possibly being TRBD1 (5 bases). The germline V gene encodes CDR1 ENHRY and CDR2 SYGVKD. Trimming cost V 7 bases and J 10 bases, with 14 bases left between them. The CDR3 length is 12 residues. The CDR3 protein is CAIMSGPREQFF. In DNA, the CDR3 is TGTGCCATCATGTCAGGGCCCCGAGAGCAGTTCTTC.

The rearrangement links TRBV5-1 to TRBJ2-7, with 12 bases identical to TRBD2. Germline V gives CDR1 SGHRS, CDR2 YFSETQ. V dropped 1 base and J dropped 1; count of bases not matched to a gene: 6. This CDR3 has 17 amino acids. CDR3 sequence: CASSLTSGGPFSYEQYF. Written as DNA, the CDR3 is TGCGCCAGCAGCTTGACTAGCGGGGGGCCCTTTTCCTACGAGCAGTACTTC.

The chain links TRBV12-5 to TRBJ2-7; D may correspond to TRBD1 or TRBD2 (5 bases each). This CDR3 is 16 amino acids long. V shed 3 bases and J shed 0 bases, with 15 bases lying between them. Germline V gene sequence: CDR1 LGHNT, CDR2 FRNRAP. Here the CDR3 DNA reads TGTGCTAGTGGTTTCACGGGACGGATGAGCTCCTACGAGCAGTACTTC. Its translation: CASGFTGRMSSYEQYF. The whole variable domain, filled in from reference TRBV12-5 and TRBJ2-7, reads DARVTQTPRHKVTEMGQEVTMRCQPILGHNTVFWYRQTMMQGLELLAYFRNRAPLDDSGMPKDRFSAEMPDATLATLKIQPSEPRDSAVYFCASGFTGRMSSYEQYFGPGTRLTVT.

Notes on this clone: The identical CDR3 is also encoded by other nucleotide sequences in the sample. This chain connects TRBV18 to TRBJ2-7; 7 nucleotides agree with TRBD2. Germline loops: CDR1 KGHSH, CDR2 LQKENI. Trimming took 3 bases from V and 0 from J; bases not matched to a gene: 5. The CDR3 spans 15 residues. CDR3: CASSPVGGTSYEQYF. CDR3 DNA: TGTGCCAGCTCACCCGTGGGGGGGACCTCCTACGAGCAGTACTTC. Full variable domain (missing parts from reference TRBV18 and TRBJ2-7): NAGVMQNPRHLVRRRGQEARLRCSPMKGHSHVYWYRQLPEEGLKFMVYLQKENIIDESGMPKERFSAEFPKEGPSILRIQQVVRGDSAAYFCASSPVGGTSYEQYFGPGTRLTVT.

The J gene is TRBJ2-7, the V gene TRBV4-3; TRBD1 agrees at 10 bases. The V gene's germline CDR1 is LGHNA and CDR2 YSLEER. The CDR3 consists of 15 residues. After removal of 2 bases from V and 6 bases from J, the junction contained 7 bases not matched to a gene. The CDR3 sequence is CASSQSPGQGTEQYF. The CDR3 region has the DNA TGCGCCAGCAGCCAATCCCCGGGACAGGGGACCGAGCAGTACTTC.

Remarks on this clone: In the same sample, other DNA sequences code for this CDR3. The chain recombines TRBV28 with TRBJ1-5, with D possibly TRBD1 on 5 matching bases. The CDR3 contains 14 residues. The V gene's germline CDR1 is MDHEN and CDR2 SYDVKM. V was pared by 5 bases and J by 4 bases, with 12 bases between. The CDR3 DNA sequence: TGTGCCAGCAGTCGGGACGGGGGGAATCAGCCCCAGCATTTT. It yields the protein CASSRDGGNQPQHF.

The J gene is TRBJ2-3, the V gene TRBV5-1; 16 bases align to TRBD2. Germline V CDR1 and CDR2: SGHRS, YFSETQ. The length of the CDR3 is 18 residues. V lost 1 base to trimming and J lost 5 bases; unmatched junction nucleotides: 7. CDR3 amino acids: CASSLRGLAGGPIDTQYF. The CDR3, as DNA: TGCGCCAGCAGCTTGAGGGGACTAGCGGGGGGGCCGATAGATACGCAGTATTTT.

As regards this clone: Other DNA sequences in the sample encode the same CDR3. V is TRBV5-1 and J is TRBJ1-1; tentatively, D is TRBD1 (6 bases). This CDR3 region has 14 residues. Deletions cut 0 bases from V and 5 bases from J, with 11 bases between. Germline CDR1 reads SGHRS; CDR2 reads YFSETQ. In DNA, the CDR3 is TGCGCCAGCAGCTTGGTCGGGGGCGGAACTGAAGCTTTCTTT. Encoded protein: CASSLVGGGTEAFF.